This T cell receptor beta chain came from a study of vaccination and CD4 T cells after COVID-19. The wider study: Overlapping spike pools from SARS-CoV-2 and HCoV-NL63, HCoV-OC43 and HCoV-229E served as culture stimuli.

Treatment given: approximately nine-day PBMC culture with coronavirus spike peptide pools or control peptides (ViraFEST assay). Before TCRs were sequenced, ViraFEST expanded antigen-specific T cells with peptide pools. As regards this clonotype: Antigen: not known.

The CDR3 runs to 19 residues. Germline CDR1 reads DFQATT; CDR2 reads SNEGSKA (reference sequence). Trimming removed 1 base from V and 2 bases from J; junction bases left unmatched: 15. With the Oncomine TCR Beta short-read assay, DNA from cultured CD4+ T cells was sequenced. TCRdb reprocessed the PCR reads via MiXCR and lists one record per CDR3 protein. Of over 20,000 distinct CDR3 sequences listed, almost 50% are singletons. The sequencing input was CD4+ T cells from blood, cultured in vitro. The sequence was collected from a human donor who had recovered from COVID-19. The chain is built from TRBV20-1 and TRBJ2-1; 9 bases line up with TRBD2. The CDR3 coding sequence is TGCAGTGCTAGAGGCGGCTCTGGGACTAGCAAAGGTCCCTACAATGAGCAGTTCTTC. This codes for CSARGGSGTSKGPYNEQFF.